The 20 T cell receptor beta chains presented below share a single source sample, sequenced in a study of OX40 agonist ivuxolimab in advanced cancers. TCRdb keeps only in-frame clones here, not all; method: immunoSEQ multiplex PCR. The table has about 72,000 clones, 85% to 90% seen once. The specimen was CD4+ or CD8+ T cells sorted from blood, collected in a trial of the OX40 agonist ivuxolimab. Receptors were obtained from an adult with an advanced solid tumor such as melanoma, head and neck, liver or kidney cancer.

This chain connects TRBV6-1 to TRBJ2-7, with D uncertain. The CDR3 is 13 residues long. Deletions cut 2 bases from V and 6 bases from J, with 11 bases between. Germline lookup yields CDR1 MNHNS and CDR2 SASEGT. CDR3 region: CASSERRVSEQYF. In nucleotides, the CDR3 is TGTGCCAGCAGTGAACGTAGGGTATCCGAGCAGTACTTC.

This chain uses TRBV6-1 with TRBJ1-6; D gene uncertain. V lost 7 bases to trimming and J lost 7 bases, with 14 bases between them. The CDR3 totals 14 residues. CDR1 MNHNS and CDR2 SASEGT come from the germline V gene. The chain's CDR3 is CASTIALSNSPLHF. Here the CDR3 DNA reads TGTGCCAGCACCATCGCCCTATCAAATTCACCCCTCCACTTT.

The chain combines TRBV6-1 with TRBJ2-5; perhaps TRBD1 as D (5 bases). The CDR3 runs to 15 residues. Deletions cut 5 bases from V and 1 base from J, with 14 bases between. The germline V gene has CDR1 MNHNS and CDR2 SASEGT. The CDR3 region is CASSNQAGSQETQYF. The CDR3 DNA follows: TGTGCCAGCAGTAATCAAGCAGGGTCCCAAGAGACCCAGTACTTC.

The CDR3 here is CASRDLAGVIGGQYF. The CDR3 region has the DNA TGTGCCAGCAGAGACCTAGCGGGGGTCATAGGCGGGCAGTACTTC. The chain joins TRBV2 to TRBJ2-5, with 10 bases aligning to TRBD2. This CDR3 contains 15 residues. With 6 bases clipped from V and 11 bases from J, the junction kept 15 bases outside the gene matches. The germline V gene has CDR1 SNHLY and CDR2 FYNNEI.

This clone was found a few times. V gene TRBV5-4 combines with J gene TRBJ1-2, with TRBD1 identical over 9 bases. CDR3 length equals 15 residues. V shed 0 bases and J 2 bases; nucleotides not matched to a gene: 2. Germline V gene sequence: CDR1 SGHNT, CDR2 YYREEE (reference sequence). The CDR3 sequence: CASSLGDRENYGYTF. CDR3 nucleotides: TGTGCCAGCAGCTTGGGGGACAGGGAGAACTATGGCTACACCTTC.

The table lists this clone with a few counts. The genes are TRBV6-5 and TRBJ1-4; D not resolved. CDR1 and CDR2 (germline): MNHEY, SVGAGI. The CDR3 consists of 15 residues. The ends were cut back, 0 bases at V and 4 bases at J, with 9 bases in the middle. The CDR3 spells CASSYSIQVNEKLFF. DNA for the CDR3: TGTGCCAGCAGTTACTCGATCCAGGTTAATGAAAAACTGTTTTTT.

V gene TRBV19 combines with J gene TRBJ1-2; 9 bases are shared with TRBD1. The CDR3 loop spans 15 amino acids. Germline V gene data show CDR1 as LNHDA and CDR2 as SQIVND (reference sequence). Losses at the gene ends were 5 bases for V and 4 bases for J; bases not matched to a gene: 8. CDR3 nucleotides: TGTGCCAGTAGTTTCCCGGGACAGGGACCCTATGGCTACACCTTC. It encodes CASSFPGQGPYGYTF.

CDR3 in DNA: TGTGCCAGCAGCTTAGGGGGGGCGGGGAGCTACTACGAGCAGTACTTC. Protein: CASSLGGAGSYYEQYF. The V and J genes are TRBV7-2 and TRBJ2-7; the D gene could be TRBD1 or TRBD2 (6 bases each). The germline V and J ends were trimmed by 1 base and 3 bases, with 16 bases remaining between them. The V gene's germline CDR1 is SGHTA and CDR2 FQGNSA. The length of the CDR3 is 16 residues. Filled out from reference TRBV7-2 and TRBJ2-7, the complete variable domain reads GAGVSQSPSNKVTEKGKDVELRCDPISGHTALYWYRQSLGQGLEFLIYFQGNSAPDKSGLPSDRFSAERTGGSVSTLTIQRTQQEDSAVYLCASSLGGAGSYYEQYFGPGTRLTVT.

This chain connects TRBV5-1 to TRBJ2-1; TRBD1 aligns across 8 bases. Per the germline V gene, CDR1 is SGHRS and CDR2 is YFSETQ. V gave up 1 base and J gave up 5 bases; unmatched junction bases: 11. The CDR3 is 17 amino acids. CDR3 protein: CASSLWQGAVGNNEQFF. The CDR3 DNA sequence: TGCGCCAGCAGCTTGTGGCAGGGGGCGGTAGGAAACAATGAGCAGTTCTTC.

The V call is TRBV7-9, the J call TRBJ2-5, with unresolved D. V lost 5 bases to trimming and J lost 1 base, with 5 bases between them. The CDR3 totals 12 residues. Germline V lookup: CDR1 SEHNR, CDR2 FQNEAQ (reference sequence). CDR3 bases: TGTGCCAGCAGCGCCAGCCAAGAGACCCAGTACTTC. Amino acids: CASSASQETQYF.

This clone was seen ten or more times. This chain joins TRBV28 and TRBJ1-5; D gene uncertain. V was pared by 4 bases and J by 9 bases, with 13 bases between. There are 13 residues in the CDR3. Germline assignment: CDR1 MDHEN and CDR2 SYDVKM. The CDR3 protein is CASSWLGLGPQHF. The CDR3 DNA reads TGTGCCAGCAGTTGGCTGGGCCTGGGGCCCCAGCATTTT. Full variable domain (remainder filled in from reference TRBV28 and TRBJ1-5): DVKVTQSSRYLVKRTGEKVFLECVQDMDHENMFWYRQDPGLGLRLIYFSYDVKMKEKGDIPEGYSVSREKKERFSLILESASTNQTSMYLCASSWLGLGPQHFGDGTRLSIL.

The J gene is TRBJ2-2, the V gene TRBV27; 8 nucleotides align to TRBD1. Germline V gene lookup returns CDR1 MNHEY and CDR2 SMNVEV (reference sequence). The CDR3 consists of 15 residues. The V segment lost 3 bases and the J segment 5 bases; nucleotides outside the gene matches: 5. The chain's CDR3 is CASSFWDRRTGELFF. In DNA form, the CDR3 reads TGTGCCAGCAGTTTCTGGGACAGGAGGACCGGGGAGCTGTTTTTT.

The chain couples TRBV15 to TRBJ2-3, with unresolved D. V was cut by 2 bases and J by 2 bases, with 11 bases left in between. The V gene's germline CDR1 is LNHNV and CDR2 YYDKDF (reference sequence). The CDR3 consists of 15 residues. The CDR3 reads CATSRIAVATDTQYF. In DNA, the CDR3 is TGTGCCACCAGCAGAATCGCGGTAGCCACAGATACGCAGTATTTT.

About this clone itself: The junction differs from germline at one of its ends, possibly a read error. The V gene is TRBV6-1, the J gene TRBJ2-4; no clear D. The CDR3 extends over 11 amino acids. Germline values: CDR1 MNHNS, CDR2 SASEGT. The CDR3 sequence is CASREADKVGF. The CDR3 DNA reads TGTGCCAGCAGAGAGGCTGACAAAGTAGGCTTC.

The CDR3 bases are TGTGCCAGCAGCGTAGGGGCCAACACTGAAGCTTTCTTT. The encoded protein is CASSVGANTEAFF. The chain links TRBV9 to TRBJ1-1; D is unclear. CDR1 and CDR2 from the germline V gene are SGDLS and YYNGEE. This CDR3 is built from 13 residues. V lost 0 bases to trimming and J lost 2 bases, with 5 bases between them.

The genes are TRBV5-1 and TRBJ1-2, with 8 bases that match TRBD1. CDR3 size: 13 residues. The germline CDR1 and CDR2 sequences are SGHRS and YFSETQ. The J segment lost 4 bases and the V segment lost 4 bases, leaving 3 bases of the junction unmatched. In DNA form, the CDR3 reads TGCGCCAGCAGCAACGGGACAGGCTATGGCTACACCTTC. Translating gives CASSNGTGYGYTF.

The rearrangement links TRBV5-1 to TRBJ2-5; a weak D match, TRBD2 (6 bases). The CDR3 extends over 14 amino acids. Trimming cost V 2 bases and J 3 bases, with 11 bases left between them. Germline values: CDR1 SGHRS, CDR2 YFSETQ. This CDR3 is CASSFAPGEETQYF. The CDR3 DNA follows: TGCGCCAGCAGCTTCGCCCCGGGGGAAGAGACCCAGTACTTC.

The chain links TRBV14 to TRBJ2-1; D is ambiguous. V was clipped by 3 bases and J by 16 bases, with 16 bases between them. The CDR3 totals 12 residues. The germline V gene encodes CDR1 SGHDN and CDR2 FVKESK. This chain's CDR3 is CASSHPVGSYFF. CDR3 coding DNA: TGTGCCAGCAGCCACCCCGTGGGGTCATACTTCTTC.

V gene TRBV7-2 combines with J gene TRBJ1-2; TRBD1 is a possible D gene (5 bases). The CDR3 has 14 amino acids. CDR1 and CDR2 from the germline V gene are SGHTA and FQGNSA. V lost 1 base and J lost 2, with 8 bases in between. For the CDR3, the DNA is TGTGCCAGCAGCTTAGTTGCAGGGAACTATGGCTACACCTTC. This gives the protein CASSLVAGNYGYTF.

The gene calls are TRBV7-9 and TRBJ1-2, with unresolved D. From germline, CDR1 is SEHNR and CDR2 FQNEAQ (reference sequence). The CDR3 contains 13 residues. V was trimmed by 2 bases and J by 3 bases, leaving 7 bases between them. The CDR3 loop reads CASSLPLDYGYTF. The CDR3, as DNA: TGTGCCAGCAGCTTACCGCTAGACTATGGCTACACCTTC.